This is a list of T cell receptor beta chains from one sample in a study of T cells after yellow fever vaccination. One entry per CDR3 protein, called by TCRdb with MiXCR from the 5' RACE reads. Of some 240,000 distinct CDR3 sequences in the sample, 5.2% are singletons; the top ten hold approximately 3.5%. Sequences were derived from CD4+ T cells sorted from PBMCs, sampled on the day of the yellow fever booster vaccination. These receptors all stem from a young man who received the YFV17D yellow fever vaccine. Each CDR3 is given with its conserved first and last residue. The D gene is left open where the match is weak. Rows may omit the clone size; those that give it use once, few, many or a size class.

>TRBV11-2|TRBJ1-5|few|TRBD1
TGTGCCAGCAGCCTCTTACAGGGGGCAAATCAGCCCCAGCATTTT
CASSLLQGANQPQHF
>TRBV30|TRBJ1-1|NA|NA
TGTGCCTTTAAACGGGGGGCCGGCACTGAAGCTTTCTTT
CAFKRGAGTEAFF
>TRBV3-1|TRBJ2-3|many|NA
TGTGCCAGCAGCCAAGGGACAAGCACAGATACGCAGTATTTT
CASSQGTSTDTQYF
>TRBV2|TRBJ2-5|NA|TRBD1
TGTGCCAGCAGCGACAGGGGAACAGAGACCCAGTACTTC
CASSDRGTETQYF
>TRBV3-1|TRBJ1-1|NA|NA
TGTGCCAGCAGCCCTCAGTATAGGGGCGCTGAAGCTTTCTTT
CASSPQYRGAEAFF
>TRBV29-1|TRBJ1-2|NA|TRBD1
TGCAGCGAGCGGACAGGGGTGGTCTATGGCTACACCTTC
CSERTGVVYGYTF
>TRBV3-1|TRBJ2-3|NA|TRBD2
TGTGCCAGCAGCCAAGTTGCGGGAGGTGGGTCGGATACGCAGTATTTT
CASSQVAGGGSDTQYF
>TRBV7-2|TRBJ1-1|NA|TRBD1
TGTGCCAGCAGCAGGGGACAGATCATGAACACTGAAGCTTTCTTT
CASSRGQIMNTEAFF
>TRBV7-2|TRBJ1-3|NA|NA
TGTGCCAGCAGCCCCCGGACTTCTGGAAACACCATATATTTT
CASSPRTSGNTIYF
>TRBV7-2|TRBJ2-2|NA|TRBD1
TGTGCCAGCAGCCTTCAGCCGGGACAGGGGTCTGCCGGGGAGCTGTTTTTT
CASSLQPGQGSAGELFF
>TRBV7-2|TRBJ2-7|NA|NA
TGTGCCAGCAGCCCAACCACAGGGTTGAGCTCCTACGAGCAGTACTTC
CASSPTTGLSSYEQYF
>TRBV7-2|TRBJ1-5|few|TRBD1
TGTGCCAGCAGCTTATTAGGGACAGGTACCAATCAGCCCCAGCATTTT
CASSLLGTGTNQPQHF
>TRBV12-3/TRBV12-4|TRBJ2-1|many|TRBD2
TGTGCCAGCAGTTTAATAGCGGGGGGGCGCAATGAGCAGTTCTTC
CASSLIAGGRNEQFF
>TRBV11-1|TRBJ2-1|many|TRBD2
TGTGCCAGCAGCCCAGGAGCGGGGCTCTACAATGAGCAGTTCTTC
CASSPGAGLYNEQFF
>TRBV7-9|TRBJ2-1|many|NA
TGTGCCAGCGATATGGCGGGGACCTCAGGGAATGAGCAGTTCTTC
CASDMAGTSGNEQFF
>TRBV20-1|TRBJ1-1|few|NA
TGCAGTGCTCGGGTTGGGGCTTCGAACACTGAAGCTTTCTTT
CSARVGASNTEAFF
>TRBV12-3/TRBV12-4|TRBJ2-7|many|NA
TGTGCCAGCAGTCCCCGGCCCCTTTCCCACGAGCAGTACTTC
CASSPRPLSHEQYF
>TRBV29-1|TRBJ1-2|few|NA
TGCAGCGTGGTCGATCGGGGGGGAGGCTATGGCTACACCTTC
CSVVDRGGGYGYTF
>TRBV5-1|TRBJ1-1|NA|NA
TGCGCCAGCACGGTGTTGGGTTTATTGGAGACTGAAGCTTTCTTT
CASTVLGLLETEAFF
>TRBV25-1|TRBJ1-4|few|NA
TGTGCCAGCAGTGATATGGTGGAGGGTGGAAAACTGTTTTTT
CASSDMVEGGKLFF
>TRBV29-1|TRBJ2-3|many|NA
TGCAGCGTGGACCAGGGAACTAGCACAGATACGCAGTATTTT
CSVDQGTSTDTQYF
>TRBV29-1|TRBJ1-2|NA|NA
TGCAGCGTTGACGTGGAGGCAGTCAACTATGGCTACACCTTC
CSVDVEAVNYGYTF
>TRBV6-1|TRBJ2-5|few|NA
TGTGCCGGACGTAGGGACGGGGGAGTATGGACCCAGTACTTC
CAGRRDGGVWTQYF
>TRBV6-2/TRBV6-3|TRBJ2-7|many|NA
TGTGCCAGCAGTTACAAGCCTAGCGCCTACGAGCAGTACTTC
CASSYKPSAYEQYF
>TRBV7-9|TRBJ1-4|NA|NA
TGTGCCAGCAGCCAGGACCATAACACGTATGAAAAACTGTTTTTT
CASSQDHNTYEKLFF